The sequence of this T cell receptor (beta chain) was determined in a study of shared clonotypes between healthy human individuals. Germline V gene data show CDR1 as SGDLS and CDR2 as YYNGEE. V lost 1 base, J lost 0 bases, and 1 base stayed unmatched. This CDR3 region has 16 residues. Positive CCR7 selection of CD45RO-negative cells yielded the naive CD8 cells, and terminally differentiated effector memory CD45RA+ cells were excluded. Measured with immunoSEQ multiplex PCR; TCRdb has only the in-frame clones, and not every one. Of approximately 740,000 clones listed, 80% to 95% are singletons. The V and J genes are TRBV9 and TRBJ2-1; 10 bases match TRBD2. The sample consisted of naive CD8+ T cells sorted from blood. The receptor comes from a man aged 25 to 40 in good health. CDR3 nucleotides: TGTGCCAGCAGCGTAACTAGCGGGGCCTCCTACAATGAGCAGTTCTTC. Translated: CASSVTSGASYNEQFF.